The 25 T cell receptor beta chains in this list originate from one sample, sequenced in a study of regulatory dendritic cells for organ transplantation. Only in-frame clones appear in the TCRdb table, and some are missing; sequencing was by immunoSEQ multiplex PCR. The data show under 40,000 clones, around nine tenths seen once. Specimen: naive CD8+ T cells from blood. As for subset: CD45RA+ naive T cells. These TCRs come from a human donor in good health.

The chain recombines TRBV2 with TRBJ1-3; D unclear. The CDR3 totals 15 residues. V was shortened by 7 bases and J by 4 bases, with 17 bases between the two germline ends. Germline lookup yields CDR1 SNHLY and CDR2 FYNNEI. This chain's CDR3 is CASILDPLAGNTIYF. For the CDR3, the DNA is TGTGCCAGCATCCTGGACCCACTCGCAGGAAACACCATATATTTT.

This clone was counted between two and nine times. This chain links TRBV5-6 with TRBJ2-7; D is ambiguous. V was shortened by 2 bases and J by 4 bases, with 10 bases between the two germline ends. Germline V gene sequence: CDR1 SGHDT, CDR2 YYEEEE. The CDR3 sequence is 13 residues long. Here the CDR3 reads CASSFLASYEQYF. CDR3 sequence (DNA): TGTGCCAGCAGCTTTCTCGCCTCTTACGAGCAGTACTTC.

The chain recombines TRBV4-1 with TRBJ2-3; TRBD2 matches at 8 bases. Germline loops: CDR1 MGHRA, CDR2 YSYEKL. Losses at the gene ends were 8 bases for V and 7 bases for J; bases not matched to a gene: 17. The CDR3 consists of 16 residues. The CDR3 region is CASSGVVAGTGNTQYF. CDR3 nucleotides: TGCGCCAGCTCAGGGGTCGTAGCGGGGACCGGCAATACGCAGTATTTT.

The chain is built from TRBV28 and TRBJ2-6, with D perhaps given as TRBD1 or TRBD2 (7 bases each). This CDR3 is 19 amino acids long. The V gene lost 6 bases and the J gene lost 0 bases, with 21 bases spanning the gap. The germline V gene has CDR1 MDHEN and CDR2 SYDVKM. CDR3 nucleotide sequence: TGTGCCAGCAGCAACCTACCAGGGGGGGGTGGCTCTGGGGCCAACGTCCTGACTTTC. Translated: CASSNLPGGGGSGANVLTF.

This clone has only a few counts. This chain joins TRBV15 and TRBJ1-2; 7 bases agree with TRBD1. V trimming: 3 bases; J trimming: 4 bases; junction bases outside the gene matches: 5. Germline lookup yields CDR1 LNHNV and CDR2 YYDKDF (reference sequence). CDR3 size: 14 residues. CDR3 protein: CATSSTRDSYGYTF. The CDR3 DNA follows: TGTGCCACCAGCAGCACACGGGACAGCTATGGCTACACCTTC.

In its sample, this clone was seen once. The chain employs TRBV7-9 and TRBJ2-2; 10 bases fit TRBD2. Germline-derived CDR1 and CDR2 are SEHNR and FQNEAQ (reference sequence). The CDR3 has 15 residues. The ends lost 5 bases at V and 7 bases at J; junction bases unmatched: 7. The CDR3 sequence is CASSSGGVVNGELFF. The CDR3, as DNA: TGTGCCAGCAGCAGCGGGGGGGTTGTGAACGGGGAGCTGTTTTTT.

This chain uses TRBV4-1 with TRBJ2-3, with D uncertain. The CDR3 extends over 13 amino acids. The germline V gene has CDR1 MGHRA and CDR2 YSYEKL. V was shortened by 0 bases and J by 4 bases, with 5 bases between the two germline ends. In DNA form, the CDR3 reads TGCGCCAGCAGCCAAGAGGAGCCAGATACGCAGTATTTT. Encoded protein: CASSQEEPDTQYF.

CDR3 coding DNA: TGTGCCAGCGAACTAGCGGGAGTGGCAGATACGCAGTATTTT. Protein product: CASELAGVADTQYF. This chain connects TRBV7-9 to TRBJ2-3; 11 nucleotides align to TRBD2. CDR1 and CDR2 from the germline V gene are SEHNR and FQNEAQ (reference sequence). CDR3 length: 14 residues. The ends lost 8 bases at V and 4 bases at J; junction bases unmatched: 5. The full variable domain, its missing parts supplied by reference TRBV7-9 and TRBJ2-3, is DTGVSQNPRHKITKRGQNVTFRCDPISEHNRLYWYRQTLGQGPEFLTYFQNEAQLEKSRLLSDRFSAERPKGSFSTLEIQRTEQGDSAMYLCASELAGVADTQYFGPGTRLTVL.

The chain links TRBV28 to TRBJ2-1, with TRBD2 identical over 9 bases. CDR3 length: 14 residues. The V segment lost 2 bases and the J segment 5 bases; nucleotides outside the gene matches: 1. CDR1 and CDR2 (germline): MDHEN, SYDVKM. Here the CDR3 reads CASSLAGGDNEQFF. CDR3 DNA: TGTGCCAGCAGTTTAGCGGGAGGGGACAATGAGCAGTTCTTC.

This clone showed up just once. The chain has TRBV27 and TRBJ2-7; D remains ambiguous. Looked up from germline, CDR1 is MNHEY and CDR2 is SMNVEV (reference sequence). CDR3 length: 13 amino acids. V lost 5 bases to trimming and J lost 4 bases, with 12 bases between them. This CDR3 reads CASSLGGRYEQYF. The CDR3 DNA follows: TGTGCCAGCAGTCTGGGCGGACGTTACGAGCAGTACTTC.

The chain recombines TRBV28 with TRBJ1-1; no definite D call. CDR3 length: 12 amino acids. CDR1 is MDHEN and CDR2 is SYDVKM in the germline V gene. V lost 5 bases and J 1 base, leaving 5 bases between the germline ends. The CDR3 DNA is TGTGCCAGCAGTAAGGGGAACACTGAAGCTTTCTTT. Its translation is CASSKGNTEAFF.

This clone occurred a few times. The CDR3 coding sequence is TGTGCCAGTAGTATAGACAGGGGATACGAGCAGTACTTC. It yields the protein CASSIDRGYEQYF. The chain is built from TRBV19 and TRBJ2-7; D is perhaps TRBD1 (6 bases). This CDR3 region has 13 residues. V was cut by 0 bases and J by 4 bases, with 7 bases left in between. Germline V lookup: CDR1 LNHDA, CDR2 SQIVND (reference sequence).

The V gene is TRBV7-4, the J gene TRBJ1-5, with TRBD1 matching 7 bases. Germline assignment: CDR1 SGHVT and CDR2 SQSDAQ. V shed 5 bases, J shed 9 bases, and the junction held 10 bases outside the gene matches. The CDR3 runs to 14 residues. CDR3 protein: CASSPRDSPPPQHF. CDR3 nucleotides: TGTGCCAGCAGCCCCCGGGACAGCCCTCCGCCCCAGCATTTT.

This chain uses TRBV28 with TRBJ1-1; D unclear. V lost 2 bases, J lost 6 bases, and 13 bases lay in between. Germline V CDR1 and CDR2: MDHEN, SYDVKM. CDR3 length: 14 amino acids. The CDR3 region has the DNA TGTGCCAGCAGTTTAACTTGGGGTCTGGCTGAAGCTTTCTTT. Translation gives CASSLTWGLAEAFF.

V and J are TRBV5-5 and TRBJ2-3; D is perhaps TRBD1 or TRBD2 (7 bases each). There are 16 residues in the CDR3. Trimming left V 4 bases short and J 6 bases short, with 21 bases between. CDR1 and CDR2 from the germline V gene are SGHKS and YYEKEE (reference sequence). CDR3 sequence: CASSPSGTVKRDTQYF. The CDR3 coding sequence is TGTGCCAGCAGCCCCAGCGGGACAGTCAAAAGGGATACGCAGTATTTT.

The chain couples TRBV5-1 to TRBJ2-7; a possible D gene is TRBD2 (6 bases). This CDR3 region has 13 residues. Germline assignment: CDR1 SGHRS and CDR2 YFSETQ. V was trimmed by 5 bases and J by 2 bases, leaving 11 bases between them. In nucleotides, the CDR3 is TGCGCCAGCAGAGGGGACTTCCCCTACGAGCAGTACTTC. Protein product: CASRGDFPYEQYF.

The chain combines TRBV7-9 with TRBJ2-3, with 7 bases lining up with TRBD1. This CDR3 is 17 amino acids long. Germline-derived CDR1 and CDR2 are SEHNR and FQNEAQ (reference sequence). The V and J ends lost 5 bases and 5 bases, in that order; junction bases with no gene match: 16. The CDR3, as DNA: TGTGCCAGCAGCGCCCCGCCTACAGGGGTTAATGGAGATACGCAGTATTTT. It is translated as CASSAPPTGVNGDTQYF. The whole variable domain, filled in from reference TRBV7-9 and TRBJ2-3, reads DTGVSQNPRHKITKRGQNVTFRCDPISEHNRLYWYRQTLGQGPEFLTYFQNEAQLEKSRLLSDRFSAERPKGSFSTLEIQRTEQGDSAMYLCASSAPPTGVNGDTQYFGPGTRLTVL.

The chain is built from TRBV27 and TRBJ2-1; 8 bases match TRBD2. CDR1 and CDR2 from the germline V gene are MNHEY and SMNVEV (reference sequence). J was trimmed by 0 bases and V by 0 bases; bases with no gene match: 4. This CDR3 has 17 residues. The CDR3 sequence is CASSLSAGTSSYNEQFF. The CDR3 DNA is TGTGCCAGCAGTTTATCAGCCGGGACTAGCTCCTACAATGAGCAGTTCTTC.

The chain uses TRBV4-3 and TRBJ2-1; 9 nucleotides align to TRBD2. The V gene end was trimmed by 2 bases and the J gene end by 2 bases; junction bases not matched to a gene: 4. The length of the CDR3 is 16 residues. The germline gives CDR1 LGHNA, CDR2 YSLEER. As DNA, the CDR3 is TGCGCCAGCAGCCAATCCATAGCGGGAGCCTACAATGAGCAGTTCTTC. Its protein is CASSQSIAGAYNEQFF.

The gene calls are TRBV6-5 and TRBJ2-7, with D unclear. CDR1 is MNHEY, CDR2 SVGAGI, per germline. The CDR3 has 16 amino acids. Deletions cut 0 bases from V and 0 bases from J, with 12 bases between. CDR3 residues: CASSYSFQLSSYEQYF. The CDR3 DNA follows: TGTGCCAGCAGTTACTCGTTCCAGCTTAGCTCCTACGAGCAGTACTTC.

The rearrangement uses TRBV28 and TRBJ2-2; TRBD2 is a possible D gene (5 bases). Per germline, CDR1 MDHEN and CDR2 SYDVKM. This CDR3 region has 15 residues. Trimming stripped 3 bases from V and 4 bases from J, with 12 bases between. The CDR3: CASSFTAEGTGELFF. Written as DNA, the CDR3 is TGTGCCAGCAGTTTCACGGCAGAGGGCACCGGGGAGCTGTTTTTT.

The chain uses TRBV4-3 and TRBJ2-7; no reliable D call. There are 14 residues in the CDR3. The V gene's germline CDR1 is LGHNA and CDR2 YSLEER. Trimming shortened V by 1 base and J by 1 base, and 8 bases separated the two germline ends. CDR3 loop: CASSQVVGSYEQYF. The CDR3 DNA reads TGCGCCAGCAGCCAAGTCGTGGGATCCTACGAGCAGTACTTC.

This clone appeared a few times. J is TRBJ1-2 and V is TRBV2; 7 positions agree with TRBD1. Germline V lookup: CDR1 SNHLY, CDR2 FYNNEI. J was trimmed by 4 bases and V by 10 bases; bases with no gene match: 6. The CDR3 has 12 residues. In nucleotides, the CDR3 is TGTGCCACCAGGGACAGACTCTATGGCTACACCTTC. Residues: CATRDRLYGYTF.

This chain joins TRBV7-9 and TRBJ1-2; 10 bases map to TRBD1. The CDR3 spans 17 residues. The V segment lost 4 bases and the J segment 6 bases; nucleotides outside the gene matches: 14. The germline gives CDR1 SEHNR, CDR2 FQNEAQ (reference sequence). CDR3 sequence (DNA): TGTGCCAGCAGCTCCGGGACAGGGGCGTCTGAAAACGATGGCTACACCTTC. It specifies CASSSGTGASENDGYTF.

The rearrangement uses TRBV4-3 and TRBJ2-7, with 9 bases fitting TRBD1. V trimming: 3 bases; J trimming: 1 base; junction bases outside the gene matches: 1. The CDR3 sequence is 14 residues long. From germline, CDR1 is LGHNA and CDR2 YSLEER. CDR3 DNA sequence: TGCGCCAGCAGCCAGACAGGGGGGTCCTACGAGCAGTACTTC. Amino acids: CASSQTGGSYEQYF.